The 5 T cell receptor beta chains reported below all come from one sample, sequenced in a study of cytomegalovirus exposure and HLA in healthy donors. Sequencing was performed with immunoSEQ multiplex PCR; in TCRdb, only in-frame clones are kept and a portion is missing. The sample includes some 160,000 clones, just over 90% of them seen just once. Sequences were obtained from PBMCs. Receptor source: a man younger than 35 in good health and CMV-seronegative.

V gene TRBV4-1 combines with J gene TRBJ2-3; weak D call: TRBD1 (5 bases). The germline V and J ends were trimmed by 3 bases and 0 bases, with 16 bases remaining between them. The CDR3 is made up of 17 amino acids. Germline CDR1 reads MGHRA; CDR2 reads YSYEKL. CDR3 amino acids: CASSHSRQGISTDTQYF. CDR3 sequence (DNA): TGCGCCAGCAGCCATAGTAGGCAGGGCATTAGCACAGATACGCAGTATTTT.

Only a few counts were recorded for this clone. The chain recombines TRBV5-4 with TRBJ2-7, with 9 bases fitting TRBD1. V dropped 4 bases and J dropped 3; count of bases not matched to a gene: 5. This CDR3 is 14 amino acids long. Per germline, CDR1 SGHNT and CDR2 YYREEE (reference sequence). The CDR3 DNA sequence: TGTGCCAGCAGCCGTCCGGGACAGGGCTACGAGCAGTACTTC. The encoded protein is CASSRPGQGYEQYF. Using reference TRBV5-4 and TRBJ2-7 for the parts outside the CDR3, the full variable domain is ETGVTQSPTHLIKTRGQQVTLRCSSQSGHNTVSWYQQALGQGPQFIFQYYREEENGRGNFPPRFSGLQFPNYSSELNVNALELDDSALYLCASSRPGQGYEQYFGPGTRLTVT.

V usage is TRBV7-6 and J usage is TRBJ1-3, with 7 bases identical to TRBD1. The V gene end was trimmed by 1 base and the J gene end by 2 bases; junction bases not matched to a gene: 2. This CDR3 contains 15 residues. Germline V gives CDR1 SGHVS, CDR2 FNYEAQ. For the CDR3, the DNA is TGTGCCAGCAGCTTAGGGGACAGCGCTGGAAACACCATATATTTT. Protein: CASSLGDSAGNTIYF.

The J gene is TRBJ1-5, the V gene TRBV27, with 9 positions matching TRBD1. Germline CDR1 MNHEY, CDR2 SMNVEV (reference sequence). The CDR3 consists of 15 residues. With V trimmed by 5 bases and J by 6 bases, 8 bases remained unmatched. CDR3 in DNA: TGTGCCAGCAGTCCGGGGACAGGGATCGGTCAGCCCCAGCATTTT. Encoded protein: CASSPGTGIGQPQHF.

CDR3 sequence: CASSLYSYGYTF. Here the CDR3 DNA reads TGTGCCAGCAGCTTATATAGCTATGGCTACACCTTC. The rearrangement joins TRBV11-2 to TRBJ1-2, with no clear D. The CDR3 extends over 12 amino acids. In germline, CDR1 is SGHAT, CDR2 FQNNGV. V gave up 2 bases and J gave up 4 bases, with 5 bases separating them.